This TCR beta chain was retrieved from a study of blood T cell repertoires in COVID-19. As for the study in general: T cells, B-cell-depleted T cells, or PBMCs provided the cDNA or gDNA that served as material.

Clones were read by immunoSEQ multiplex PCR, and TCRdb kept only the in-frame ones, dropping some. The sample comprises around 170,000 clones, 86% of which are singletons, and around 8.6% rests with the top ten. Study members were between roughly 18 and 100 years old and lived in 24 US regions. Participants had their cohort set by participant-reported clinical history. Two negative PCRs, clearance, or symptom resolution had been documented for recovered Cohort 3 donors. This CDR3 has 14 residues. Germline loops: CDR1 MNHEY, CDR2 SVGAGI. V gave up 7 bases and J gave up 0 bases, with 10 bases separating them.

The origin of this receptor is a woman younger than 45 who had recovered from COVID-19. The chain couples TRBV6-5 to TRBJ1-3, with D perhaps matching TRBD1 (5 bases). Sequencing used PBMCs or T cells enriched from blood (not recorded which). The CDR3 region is CASKRQTSGNTIYF. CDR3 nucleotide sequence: TGTGCCAGCAAAAGACAGACCTCTGGAAACACCATATATTTT.